Following are 8 T cell receptor beta chains from one sample sequenced in a study of blood T cell repertoires in COVID-19. Using immunoSEQ multiplex PCR, the repertoire was profiled, and TCRdb retains in-frame clones only, with some absent. The table lists about 380,000 clones, roughly 84% of them singletons. Sample: PBMCs or T cells enriched from blood (not recorded which). These receptors originate from a woman in her thirties who had recovered from COVID-19.

This clone was seen a handful of times. V and J are TRBV29-1 and TRBJ1-2; D gene uncertain. The length of the CDR3 is 12 residues. The germline CDR1 and CDR2 sequences are SQVTM and ANQGSEA. Trimming took off 3 bases at V and 8 bases at J, with 13 bases between the two ends. The CDR3: CSVDTSGGGYTF. The CDR3 nucleotides read TGCAGCGTTGATACCAGCGGCGGCGGCTACACCTTC.

V usage is TRBV18 and J usage is TRBJ2-2, with 9 bases matching TRBD1. The CDR3 is 15 residues long. Germline loops: CDR1 KGHSH, CDR2 LQKENI. Losses at the gene ends were 3 bases for V and 4 bases for J; bases not matched to a gene: 3. The CDR3 bases are TGTGCCAGCTCACCGGGACAGGGAAGCACCGGGGAGCTGTTTTTT. Encoded protein: CASSPGQGSTGELFF. The variable domain in full, with the rest retrieved from reference TRBV18 and TRBJ2-2, is NAGVMQNPRHLVRRRGQEARLRCSPMKGHSHVYWYRQLPEEGLKFMVYLQKENIIDESGMPKERFSAEFPKEGPSILRIQQVVRGDSAAYFCASSPGQGSTGELFFGEGSRLTVL.

The chain is built from TRBV11-2 and TRBJ1-6; D is perhaps TRBD1 (5 bases). V gave up 0 bases and J gave up 9 bases, with 15 bases separating them. This CDR3 region has 16 residues. Germline values: CDR1 SGHAT, CDR2 FQNNGV. CDR3 sequence: CASSLDVVAGGSPLHF. The CDR3 bases are TGTGCCAGCAGCTTAGATGTCGTGGCCGGGGGTTCACCCCTCCACTTT.

V gene TRBV11-2 combines with J gene TRBJ1-2; D ambiguous. The CDR3 has 15 residues. Trimming left V 5 bases short and J 2 bases short, with 15 bases between. Looked up from germline, CDR1 is SGHAT and CDR2 is FQNNGV. This CDR3 is CASSQYRGANYGYTF. CDR3 sequence (DNA): TGTGCCAGCAGCCAATACCGGGGTGCCAACTATGGCTACACCTTC.

The chain uses TRBV19 and TRBJ2-1; 12 bases match TRBD2. Germline loops: CDR1 LNHDA, CDR2 SQIVND (reference sequence). Trimming took 5 bases from V and 3 from J; bases not matched to a gene: 8. The CDR3 loop spans 17 amino acids. In DNA, the CDR3 is TGTGCCAGTAGTCTCCGAAGGACTAGCGGGGTCTACAATGAGCAGTTCTTC. The encoded protein is CASSLRRTSGVYNEQFF.

The gene calls are TRBV3-1 (or the pseudogene TRBV3-2) and TRBJ2-7; 8 nucleotides match TRBD1. V was clipped by 1 base and J by 3 bases; unmatched bases: 5. The CDR3 runs to 15 residues. From germline, CDR1 is LGHDT and CDR2 YNNKEL (reference sequence). CDR3 region: CASSQGQGILYEQYF. The CDR3 coding sequence is TGTGCCAGCAGCCAAGGACAGGGGATACTCTACGAGCAGTACTTC.

The CDR3 region has the DNA TGTGCCAGCAGCCCGTTCGTCACAGATACGCAGTATTTT. This encodes CASSPFVTDTQYF. The chain links TRBV3-1 (or the pseudogene TRBV3-2) to TRBJ2-3; D not certain. CDR1 and CDR2 (germline): LGHDT, YNNKEL (reference sequence). V shed 4 bases and J shed 2 bases, with 7 bases lying between them. This CDR3 spans 13 amino acids.

This chain links TRBV18 with TRBJ2-1; D gene unclear. CDR3 length: 12 amino acids. Germline-derived CDR1 and CDR2 are KGHSH and LQKENI. Trimming took off 1 base at V and 8 bases at J, with 6 bases between the two ends. In DNA form, the CDR3 reads TGTGCCAGCTCACCACAGCGCGATGAGCAGTTCTTC. Protein: CASSPQRDEQFF.